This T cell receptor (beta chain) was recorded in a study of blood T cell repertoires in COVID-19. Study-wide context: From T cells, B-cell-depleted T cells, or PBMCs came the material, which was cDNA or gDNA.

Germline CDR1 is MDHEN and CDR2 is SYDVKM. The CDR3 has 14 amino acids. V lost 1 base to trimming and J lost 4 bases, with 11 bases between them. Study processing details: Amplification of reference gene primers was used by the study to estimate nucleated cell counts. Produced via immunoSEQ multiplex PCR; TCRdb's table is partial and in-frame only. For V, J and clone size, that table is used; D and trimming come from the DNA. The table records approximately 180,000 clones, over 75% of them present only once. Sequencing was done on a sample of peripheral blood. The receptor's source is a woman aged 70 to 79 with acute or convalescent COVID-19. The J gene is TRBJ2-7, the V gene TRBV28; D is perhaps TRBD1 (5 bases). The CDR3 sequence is CASSLSGWMYEQYF. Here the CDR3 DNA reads TGTGCCAGCAGTTTATCAGGGTGGATGTACGAGCAGTACTTC.